This entry lists 14 T cell receptor beta chains sequenced from one sample in a study of CD8 T cells in Susac syndrome. RNA, at roughly 0.45 to 1 ug, was reverse transcribed with random hexamers. One entry per CDR3 protein, called by TCRdb with MiXCR from the immunoSEQ multiplex PCR reads. In the table there are 140,000 to 150,000 distinct CDR3 sequences, approximately 96% of which are singletons. The sequenced material came from CD4+ T cells from PBMCs. These receptors were collected from a human donor with Susac syndrome.

This chain joins TRBV27 and TRBJ1-5; D gene ambiguous. There are 15 residues in the CDR3. Looked up from germline, CDR1 is MNHEY and CDR2 is SMNVEV (reference sequence). The ends were cut back, 1 base at V and 6 bases at J, with 13 bases in the middle. CDR3 DNA sequence: TGTGCCAGCAGTTTATTAAGGGCCGAAGGTCAGCCCCAGCATTTT. Encoded protein: CASSLLRAEGQPQHF.

The CDR3 loop is CASSRQGLLFYGYTF. The DNA for the CDR3 is TGTGCCAGCAGCCGACAGGGGCTCCTTTTCTATGGCTACACCTTC. The chain uses TRBV5-6 and TRBJ1-2; TRBD1 matches at 8 bases. CDR1 SGHDT and CDR2 YYEEEE come from the germline V gene. Trimming removed 4 bases from V and 4 bases from J; junction bases left unmatched: 9. The CDR3 has 15 residues.

The V call is TRBV11-2, the J call TRBJ2-3; maybe TRBD2 (6 bases). This CDR3 region has 14 residues. The ends were cut back, 2 bases at V and 8 bases at J, with 14 bases in the middle. Per germline, CDR1 SGHAT and CDR2 FQNNGV. The CDR3 DNA sequence: TGTGCCAGCAGCTTAAGAGCGTTGGGGGGTACGCAGTATTTT. Translating it yields CASSLRALGGTQYF.

The V call is TRBV29-1, the J call TRBJ2-7, with 9 positions matching TRBD2. With 2 bases clipped from V and 5 bases from J, the junction kept 4 bases outside the gene matches. Germline V CDR1 and CDR2: SQVTM, ANQGSEA. This CDR3 has 13 residues. In DNA, the CDR3 is TGCAGCGTTGAAATCGGCGGGAGGGACGAGCAGTACTTC. It translates to CSVEIGGRDEQYF.

The chain joins TRBV24-1 to TRBJ2-5; TRBD2 might be the D (6 bases). This CDR3 comprises 15 residues. Germline loops: CDR1 KGHDR, CDR2 SFDVKD. V lost 4 bases to trimming and J lost 4 bases, with 15 bases between them. The chain's CDR3 is CATSDPGSGPETQYF. The CDR3 region has the DNA TGTGCCACCAGTGACCCCGGGAGTGGCCCAGAGACCCAGTACTTC.

This chain links TRBV7-2 with TRBJ2-7; 13 nucleotides agree with TRBD2. CDR3 length: 15 residues. V lost 4 bases to trimming and J lost 7 bases; unmatched junction nucleotides: 7. Germline V gives CDR1 SGHTA, CDR2 FQGNSA. CDR3 in amino acids: CASSSLSGLAGEQYF. The CDR3 nucleotides are TGTGCCAGCAGCTCTCTTTCGGGACTAGCGGGGGAGCAGTACTTC.

This chain links TRBV5-6 with TRBJ2-5; D unresolved. The germline gives CDR1 SGHDT, CDR2 YYEEEE. Trimming took off 7 bases at V and 3 bases at J, with 10 bases between the two ends. This CDR3 contains 12 residues. Here the CDR3 DNA reads TGTGCCAGCCGAAGGTGGGAAGAGACCCAGTACTTC. Its translation is CASRRWEETQYF. Filled out from reference TRBV5-6 and TRBJ2-5, the complete variable domain reads DAGVTQSPTHLIKTRGQQVTLRCSPKSGHDTVSWYQQALGQGPQFIFQYYEEEERQRGNFPDRFSGHQFPNYSSELNVNALLLGDSALYLCASRRWEETQYFGPGTRLLVL.

This chain uses TRBV2 with TRBJ2-7; 11 positions agree with TRBD1. In germline, CDR1 is SNHLY, CDR2 FYNNEI. V shed 4 bases, J shed 6 bases, and the junction held 14 bases outside the gene matches. The CDR3 loop spans 17 amino acids. The chain's CDR3 is CASSGTGGLWGTTEQYF. CDR3 in DNA: TGTGCCAGCAGTGGGACAGGGGGCTTATGGGGGACTACCGAGCAGTACTTC.

V gene TRBV20-1 combines with J gene TRBJ2-7; 8 nucleotides align to TRBD2. The CDR3 runs to 13 residues. The ends lost 3 bases at V and 3 bases at J; junction bases unmatched: 4. Germline V gene lookup returns CDR1 DFQATT and CDR2 SNEGSKA (reference sequence). CDR3 residues: CSARSLAGYEQYF. The CDR3 DNA reads as TGCAGTGCTAGGTCGCTAGCGGGCTACGAGCAGTACTTC.

The DNA for the CDR3 is TGTGCCAGCAGCTCGCCCTACTCGACTAGCGGGAGTTTGGTGGAGACCCAGTACTTC. Translating it yields CASSSPYSTSGSLVETQYF. The genes are TRBV5-6 and TRBJ2-5, with TRBD2 matching 12 bases. This CDR3 spans 19 amino acids. Unmatched junction bases numbered 17, after V lost 3 bases and J lost 5 bases. The germline V gene encodes CDR1 SGHDT and CDR2 YYEEEE.

This chain uses TRBV20-1 with TRBJ1-1; possible D gene TRBD1, 5 bases. The CDR3 consists of 14 residues. CDR1 and CDR2 (germline): DFQATT, SNEGSKA (reference sequence). Deletions cut 5 bases from V and 1 base from J, with 14 bases between. The CDR3 DNA reads as TGCAGTGCTCCTGCCGGCAGGGCGAACACTGAAGCTTTCTTT. Amino acid sequence: CSAPAGRANTEAFF.

The genes are TRBV25-1 and TRBJ2-5; TRBD2 matches at 11 bases. Germline CDR1 MGHDK, CDR2 SYGVNS. The CDR3 is made up of 17 amino acids. J lost 5 bases, V lost 2 bases, and 10 bases had no gene match. As DNA, the CDR3 is TGTGCCAGCAGTGAACGGTCTAGCGGGAGGTATTGGGAGACCCAGTACTTC. Protein: CASSERSSGRYWETQYF. The entire variable domain, with the rest obtained from reference TRBV25-1 and TRBJ2-5, is as follows: EADIYQTPRYLVIGTGKKITLECSQTMGHDKMYWYQQDPGMELHLIHYSYGVNSTEKGDLSSESTVSRIRTEHFPLTLESARPSHTSQYLCASSERSSGRYWETQYFGPGTRLLVL.

The chain joins TRBV21-1 to TRBJ1-1; TRBD1 is the table's D call, not checked against the DNA. TRBV21-1 is reported as a pseudogene. This CDR3 has 15 amino acids. The CDR3 nucleotides are TGTGCCAGCAGCCTAAGACAGGGGTCGAACACTGAAGCTTTCTTT. Protein sequence: CASSLRQGSNTEAFF.

This clonotype has just one count. The chain is built from TRBV28 and TRBJ2-4, with 8 bases aligning to TRBD2. Germline CDR1 and CDR2: MDHEN and SYDVKM. The CDR3 covers 14 residues. Unmatched junction bases numbered 2, after V lost 4 bases and J lost 3 bases. In DNA, the CDR3 is TGTGCCAGCAGTTCTGCGGGGGGCAAAAACATTCAGTACTTC. Translating gives CASSSAGGKNIQYF.